These 6 T cell receptor beta chains were all obtained from the same sample, sequenced in a study of blood T cell repertoires in COVID-19. TCRdb's copy holds only in-frame clones and misses some; the assay was immunoSEQ multiplex PCR. The sample has about 280,000 clones; around 90% are singletons. Sequenced material: peripheral blood. The receptors come from a man younger than 30 with active or convalescent COVID-19.

This rearrangement joins TRBV5-6 to TRBJ2-7, with D tentatively TRBD2 (5 bases). Deletions cut 4 bases from V and 6 bases from J, with 17 bases between. Germline values: CDR1 SGHDT, CDR2 YYEEEE. The CDR3 consists of 14 residues. CDR3 sequence (DNA): TGTGCCAGCAGCAAGACACGTTTAAGCGGCGAGCAGTACTTC. It translates to CASSKTRLSGEQYF.

In DNA form, the CDR3 reads TGTGCCAGCAGCTTAGCCCAGACAGGGACGGGCTACACCTTC. It specifies CASSLAQTGTGYTF. The V and J genes are TRBV11-2 and TRBJ1-2; TRBD1 matches 7 bases. Germline lookup yields CDR1 SGHAT and CDR2 FQNNGV. The J segment lost 8 bases and the V segment lost 1 base, leaving 7 bases of the junction unmatched. The CDR3 runs to 14 residues.

This chain joins TRBV25-1 and TRBJ1-2; a possible D gene is TRBD1 (6 bases). This CDR3 contains 15 residues. Deletions cut 6 bases from V and 2 bases from J, with 16 bases between. Germline CDR1 reads MGHDK; CDR2 reads SYGVNS. In nucleotides, the CDR3 is TGTGCCAGCAGCGAAACCGGGACAACCAACTATGGCTACACCTTC. Translation gives CASSETGTTNYGYTF.

The J gene is TRBJ1-2, the V gene TRBV2, with 7 bases matching TRBD1. J was trimmed by 0 bases and V by 4 bases; bases with no gene match: 8. The CDR3 is made up of 16 amino acids. Germline-derived CDR1 and CDR2 are SNHLY and FYNNEI. CDR3: CASSVRRQGTNYGYTF. CDR3 bases: TGTGCCAGCAGTGTCCGCCGACAGGGTACTAACTATGGCTACACCTTC.

The table lists this clone with a count of one. The genes are TRBV5-8 and TRBJ2-3; D is unclear. Between the trimmed V and J ends, which lost 1 base and 1 base, there was a span of 4 bases. CDR3 length equals 13 residues. Germline loops: CDR1 SGHTS, CDR2 YDEGEE. The DNA of the CDR3 is TGTGCCAGCAGCTTGCGTGGCACAGATACGCAGTATTTT. This gives the protein CASSLRGTDTQYF.

The gene calls are TRBV2 and TRBJ1-5; weak D call: TRBD1 (5 bases). CDR3 length equals 14 residues. V was shortened by 5 bases and J by 2 bases, with 10 bases between the two germline ends. Looked up from germline, CDR1 is SNHLY and CDR2 is FYNNEI. In DNA form, the CDR3 reads TGTGCCAGCAGTAGTCAGGGCGGCAATCAGCCCCAGCATTTT. Translating gives CASSSQGGNQPQHF.